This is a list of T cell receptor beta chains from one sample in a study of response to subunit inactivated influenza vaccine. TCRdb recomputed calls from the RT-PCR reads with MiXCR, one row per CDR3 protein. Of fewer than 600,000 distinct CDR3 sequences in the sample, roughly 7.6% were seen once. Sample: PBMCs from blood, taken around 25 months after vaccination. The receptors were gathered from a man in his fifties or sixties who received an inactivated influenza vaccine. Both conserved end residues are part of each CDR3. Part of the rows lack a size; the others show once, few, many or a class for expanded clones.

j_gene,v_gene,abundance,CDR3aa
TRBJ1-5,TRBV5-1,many,CASSLSSGLQPQHF
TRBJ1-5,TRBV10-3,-,CAIRKPGSNQPQHF
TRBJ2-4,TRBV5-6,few,CASSPGGIIGNIQYF
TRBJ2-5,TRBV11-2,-,CASSLRPSLAGKTQYF
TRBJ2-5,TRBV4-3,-,CASSQETSWLETQYF
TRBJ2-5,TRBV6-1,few,CASSPQVSQETQYF
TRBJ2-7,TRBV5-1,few,CASSVGGSGQSYEQYF
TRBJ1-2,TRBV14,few,CASSYGRAYTF
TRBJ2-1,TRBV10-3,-,CATAGTGERNEQFF
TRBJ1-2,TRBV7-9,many,CASSFTQSNYGYTF
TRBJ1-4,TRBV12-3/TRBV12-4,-,CASSFIDRGINEKLFF
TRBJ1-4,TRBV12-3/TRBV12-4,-,CASSVWGLNEKLFF
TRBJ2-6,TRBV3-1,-,CASSNGTRSSGANVLTF
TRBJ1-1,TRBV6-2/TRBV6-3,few,CASSPDWSPGTEAFF
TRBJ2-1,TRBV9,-,CASSVGLAGVGSYNEQFF
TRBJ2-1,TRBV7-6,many,CASSSYPGVQSGGSSYNEQFF
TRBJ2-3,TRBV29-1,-,CSVRTGDTQYF
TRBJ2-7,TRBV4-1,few,CASSQDPGTAIYEQYF
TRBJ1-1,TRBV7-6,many,CASSLGGQGTTEAFF
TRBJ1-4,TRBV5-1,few,CASSLDGGKEKLFF
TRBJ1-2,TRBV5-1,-,CASSLVQGTYGYTF
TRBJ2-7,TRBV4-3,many,CASSQARQGYEQYF
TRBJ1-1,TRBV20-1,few,CSASPGGTNTEAFF
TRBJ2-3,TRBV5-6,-,CASSFGQGGHTQYF
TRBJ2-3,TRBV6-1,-,CASSRPGVYSTDTQYF
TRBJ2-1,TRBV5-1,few,CASRPGEPYNEQFF
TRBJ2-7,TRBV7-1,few,CASSSLLNLIAGWSSYEQYF
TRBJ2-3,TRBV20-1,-,CSASGLAGGTSTDTQYF
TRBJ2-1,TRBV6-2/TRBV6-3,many,CASSYSRRNEQFF
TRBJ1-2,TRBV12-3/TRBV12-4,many,CASSLAHRIGNYGYTF
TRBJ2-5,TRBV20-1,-,CSALGSSETQYF
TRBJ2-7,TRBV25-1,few,CASSSPPGGGYSSYEQYF
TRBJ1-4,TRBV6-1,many,CASSHRPGQGGKLFF
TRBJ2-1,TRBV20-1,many,CSAPPLRGGSYNEQFF
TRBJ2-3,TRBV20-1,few,CSAREDRGGIDTQYF
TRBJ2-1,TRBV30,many,CAWNLGGGEQFF
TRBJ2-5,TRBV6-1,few,CASSLPDRKETQYF
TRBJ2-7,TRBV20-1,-,CSAQYGFWTYEQYF
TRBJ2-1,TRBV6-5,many,CASSYSWTSAYNEQFF
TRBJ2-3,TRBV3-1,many,CASSPLAGGRVDTQYF
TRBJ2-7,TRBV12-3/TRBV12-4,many,CASRRTSGSSYEQYF
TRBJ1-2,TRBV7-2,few,CASSRPRGTNYGYTF